Given below is one T cell receptor (beta chain) in context. Its target is unknown. cDNA libraries for TRB were generated by 5' RACE incorporating UMI labels. Following a re-call of the 5' RACE reads, TCRdb has one entry per CDR3 protein and lacks DNA. The sample totals roughly 100,000 distinct CDR3 sequences. This sample was taken from a study of CXCR3-negative and CXCR3-positive naive CD8 T cells. Overall study: Overall TRB read output was some 140 million, and each library contained about 1.5 +/- 0.3 million reads. Study-wide findings and caveats: Naive cells that were CXCR3-negative or CXCR3-positive used TRBV-TRBJ genes alike, while memory cells diverged. Partially decreased CXCR3 expression was recorded after cryopreservation, and fresh PBMCs were used in most assays. A higher hydrophobicity marked the TRB CDR3s of CXCR3-positive naive cells versus CXCR3-negative naive cells.

From germline, CDR1 is DFQATT and CDR2 SNEGSKA (reference sequence). This CDR3 region has 14 residues. The TCR comes from a human donor in good health. Some clones in this sample may be carry-over from other donors' samples. The sequenced material came from naive CXCR3+ CD8+ T cells from blood. Subset noted: CD45RO-CCR7+CD27+CD95- naive CD8+ T cells expressing CXCR3 (TNR3+). The rearrangement joins TRBV20-1 to TRBJ2-7; TCRdb's assignment of TRBD1 cannot be checked, as there is no DNA. CDR3 loop: CSARARDRAYEQYF.